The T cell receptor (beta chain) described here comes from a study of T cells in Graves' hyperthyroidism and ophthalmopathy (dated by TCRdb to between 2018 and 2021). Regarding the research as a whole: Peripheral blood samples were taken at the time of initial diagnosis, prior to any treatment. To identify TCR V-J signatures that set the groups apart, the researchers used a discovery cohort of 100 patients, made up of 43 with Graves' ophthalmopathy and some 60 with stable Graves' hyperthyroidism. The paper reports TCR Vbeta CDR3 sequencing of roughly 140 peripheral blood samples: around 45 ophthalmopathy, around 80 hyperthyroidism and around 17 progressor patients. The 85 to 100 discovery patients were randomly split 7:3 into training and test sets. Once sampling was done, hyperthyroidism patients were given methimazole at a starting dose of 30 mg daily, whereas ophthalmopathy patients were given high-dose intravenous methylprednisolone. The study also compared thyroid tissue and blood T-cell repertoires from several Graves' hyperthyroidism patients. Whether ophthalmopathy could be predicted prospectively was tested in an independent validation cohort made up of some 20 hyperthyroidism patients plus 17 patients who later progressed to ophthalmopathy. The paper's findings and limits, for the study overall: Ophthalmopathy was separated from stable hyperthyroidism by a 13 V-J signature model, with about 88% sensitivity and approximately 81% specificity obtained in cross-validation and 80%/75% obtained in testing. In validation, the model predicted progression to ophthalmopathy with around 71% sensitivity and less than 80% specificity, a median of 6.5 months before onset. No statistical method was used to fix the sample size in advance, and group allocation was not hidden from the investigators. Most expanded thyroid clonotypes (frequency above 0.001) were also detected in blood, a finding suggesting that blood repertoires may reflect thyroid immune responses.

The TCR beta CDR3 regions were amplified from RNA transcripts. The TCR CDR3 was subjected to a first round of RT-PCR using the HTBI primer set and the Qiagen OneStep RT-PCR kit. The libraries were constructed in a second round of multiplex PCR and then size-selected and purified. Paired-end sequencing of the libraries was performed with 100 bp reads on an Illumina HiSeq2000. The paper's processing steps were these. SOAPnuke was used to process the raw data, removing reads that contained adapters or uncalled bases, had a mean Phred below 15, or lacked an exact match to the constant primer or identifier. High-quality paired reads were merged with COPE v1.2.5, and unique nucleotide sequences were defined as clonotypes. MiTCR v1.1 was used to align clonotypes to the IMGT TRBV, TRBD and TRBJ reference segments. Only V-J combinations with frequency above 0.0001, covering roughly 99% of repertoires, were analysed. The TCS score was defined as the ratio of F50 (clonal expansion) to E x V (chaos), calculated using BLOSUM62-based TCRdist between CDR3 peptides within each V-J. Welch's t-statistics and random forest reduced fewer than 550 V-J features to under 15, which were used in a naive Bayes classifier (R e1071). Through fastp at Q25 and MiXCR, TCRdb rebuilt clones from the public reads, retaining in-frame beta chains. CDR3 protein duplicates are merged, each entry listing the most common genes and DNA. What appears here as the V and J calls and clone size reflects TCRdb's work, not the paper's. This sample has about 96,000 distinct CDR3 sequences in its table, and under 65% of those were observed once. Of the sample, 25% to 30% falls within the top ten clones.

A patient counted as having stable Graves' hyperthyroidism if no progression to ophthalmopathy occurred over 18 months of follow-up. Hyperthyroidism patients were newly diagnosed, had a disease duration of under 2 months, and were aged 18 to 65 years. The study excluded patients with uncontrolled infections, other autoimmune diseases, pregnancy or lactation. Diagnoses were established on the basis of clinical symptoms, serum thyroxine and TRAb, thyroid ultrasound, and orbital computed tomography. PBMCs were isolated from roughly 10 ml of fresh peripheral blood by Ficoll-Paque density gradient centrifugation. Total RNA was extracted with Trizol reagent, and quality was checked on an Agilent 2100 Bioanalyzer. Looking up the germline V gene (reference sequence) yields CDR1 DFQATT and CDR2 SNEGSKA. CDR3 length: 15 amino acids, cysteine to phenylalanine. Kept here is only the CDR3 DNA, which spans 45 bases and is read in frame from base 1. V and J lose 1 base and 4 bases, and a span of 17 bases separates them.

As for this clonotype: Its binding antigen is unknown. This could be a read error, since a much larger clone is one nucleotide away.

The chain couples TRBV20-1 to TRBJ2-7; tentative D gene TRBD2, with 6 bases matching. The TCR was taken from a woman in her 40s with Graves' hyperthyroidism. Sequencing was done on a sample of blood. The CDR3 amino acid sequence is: CSARGPGSGKYEQYF. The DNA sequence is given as TGCAGTGCTAGAGGTCCTGGTAGCGGAAAATACGAGCAGTACTTC.